This TCR beta chain appears in the sequencing data of a study of naive and memory T cell subsets. Study-wide results and caveats: Over 85% of naive TCR sequences appeared only once, unlike memory subsets. A few larger clonotypes appeared in naive repertoires, especially CD8, possibly memory cells re-expressing CD45RA.

Both TRBC1 and TRBC2 were covered by a beta constant-region primer of two equimolar oligonucleotides. The ligated cDNA underwent four PCR rounds using SP2 and nested alpha and beta constant-region primers. MiXCR, applied by TCRdb to the UMI-ligation and nested PCR reads, yields one record per CDR3 protein. The sample has over 130,000 distinct CDR3 sequences, more than 15% seen once; the top ten hold approximately 0.58%. This clonotype was recorded a few times. What it recognizes is unknown. Cells stained for CD3, CD4, CD8, CD45RA and CD27 were sorted into four subsets. The clonotype was recovered from a human donor in good health. Sequencing was carried out using naive CD8+ T cells from blood.

The DNA for the CDR3 is TGTGCCAGCAGTTTAGCCCCGGGACTAGACTACGAGCAGTACTTC. Its translation is CASSLAPGLDYEQYF. The chain employs TRBV12-3 or TRBV12-4 and TRBJ2-7, with 8 positions matching TRBD2. This CDR3 has 15 amino acids. J gave up 3 bases and V 0 bases, and 4 bases lay outside the gene matches.